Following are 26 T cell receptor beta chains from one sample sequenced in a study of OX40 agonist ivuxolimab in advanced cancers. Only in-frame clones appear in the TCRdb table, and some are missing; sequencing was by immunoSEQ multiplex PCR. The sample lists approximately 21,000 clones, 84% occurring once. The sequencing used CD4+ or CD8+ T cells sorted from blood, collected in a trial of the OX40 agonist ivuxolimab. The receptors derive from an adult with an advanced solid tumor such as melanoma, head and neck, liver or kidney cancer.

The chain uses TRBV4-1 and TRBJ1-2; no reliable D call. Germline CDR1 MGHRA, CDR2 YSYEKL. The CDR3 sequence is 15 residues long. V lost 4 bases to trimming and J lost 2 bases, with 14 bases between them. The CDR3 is CASSRDFAVNYGYTF. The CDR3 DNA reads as TGCGCCAGCAGCCGGGATTTTGCGGTAAACTATGGCTACACCTTC.

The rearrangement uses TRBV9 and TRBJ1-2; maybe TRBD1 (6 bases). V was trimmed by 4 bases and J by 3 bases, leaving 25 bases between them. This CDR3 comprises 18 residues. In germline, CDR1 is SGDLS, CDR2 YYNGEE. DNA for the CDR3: TGTGCCAGCAGCCCAAGCAGGGGTATCGGACTAGTTGACTATGGCTACACCTTC. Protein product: CASSPSRGIGLVDYGYTF.

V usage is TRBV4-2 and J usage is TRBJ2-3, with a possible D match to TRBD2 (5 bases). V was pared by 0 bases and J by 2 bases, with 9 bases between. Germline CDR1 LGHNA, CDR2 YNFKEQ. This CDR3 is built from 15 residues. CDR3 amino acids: CASSQDRGDTDTQYF. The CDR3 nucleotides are TGTGCCAGCAGCCAAGATCGGGGAGACACAGATACGCAGTATTTT.

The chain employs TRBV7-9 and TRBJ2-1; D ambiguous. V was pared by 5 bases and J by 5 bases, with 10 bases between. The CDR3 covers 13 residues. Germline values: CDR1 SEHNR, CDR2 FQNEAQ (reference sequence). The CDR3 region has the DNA TGTGCCAGCAGCCCCATCAGCCACAATGAGCAGTTCTTC. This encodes CASSPISHNEQFF. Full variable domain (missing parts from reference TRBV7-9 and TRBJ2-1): DTGVSQNPRHKITKRGQNVTFRCDPISEHNRLYWYRQTLGQGPEFLTYFQNEAQLEKSRLLSDRFSAERPKGSFSTLEIQRTEQGDSAMYLCASSPISHNEQFFGPGTRLTVL.

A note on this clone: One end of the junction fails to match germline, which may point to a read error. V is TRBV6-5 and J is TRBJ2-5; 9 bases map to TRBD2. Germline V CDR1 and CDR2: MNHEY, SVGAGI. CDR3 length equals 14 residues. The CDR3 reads CASRPSGVGETQYF. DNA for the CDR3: TGCGCCAGCAGACCTAGCGGGGTGGGCGAGACCCAGTACTTC.

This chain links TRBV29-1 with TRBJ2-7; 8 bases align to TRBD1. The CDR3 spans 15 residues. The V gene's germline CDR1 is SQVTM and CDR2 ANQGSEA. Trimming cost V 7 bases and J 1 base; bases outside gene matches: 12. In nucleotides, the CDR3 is TGCAGCGCAACCTCGGGACAGGCTGCGTCCTACGAGCAGTACTTC. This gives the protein CSATSGQAASYEQYF.

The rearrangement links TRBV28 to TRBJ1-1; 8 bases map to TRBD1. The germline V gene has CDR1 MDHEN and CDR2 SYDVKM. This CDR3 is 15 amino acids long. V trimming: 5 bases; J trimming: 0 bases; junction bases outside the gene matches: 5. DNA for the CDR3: TGTGCCAGCAGTCTGCAGGACAGGGTGAACACTGAAGCTTTCTTT. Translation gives CASSLQDRVNTEAFF.

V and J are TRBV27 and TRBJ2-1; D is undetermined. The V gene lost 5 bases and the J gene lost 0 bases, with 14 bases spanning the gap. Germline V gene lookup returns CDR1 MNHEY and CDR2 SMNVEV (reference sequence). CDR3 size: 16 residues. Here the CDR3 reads CASSTLWPSSYNEQFF. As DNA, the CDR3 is TGTGCCAGCAGTACACTATGGCCGAGCTCCTACAATGAGCAGTTCTTC.

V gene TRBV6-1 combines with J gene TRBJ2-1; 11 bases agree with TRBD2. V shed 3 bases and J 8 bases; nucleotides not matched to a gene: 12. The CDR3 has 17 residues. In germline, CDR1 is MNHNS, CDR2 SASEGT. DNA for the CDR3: TGTGCCAGCAGTGATATGCAATTCACTAGCGGGAGCGATGAGCAGTTCTTC. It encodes CASSDMQFTSGSDEQFF.

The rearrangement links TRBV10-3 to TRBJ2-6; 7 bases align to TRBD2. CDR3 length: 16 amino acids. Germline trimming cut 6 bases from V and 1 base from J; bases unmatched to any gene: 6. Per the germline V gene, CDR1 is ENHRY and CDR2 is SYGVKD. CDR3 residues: CAISGEGSSGANVLTF. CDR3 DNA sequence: TGTGCCATCAGCGGGGAGGGGTCATCTGGGGCCAACGTCCTGACTTTC.

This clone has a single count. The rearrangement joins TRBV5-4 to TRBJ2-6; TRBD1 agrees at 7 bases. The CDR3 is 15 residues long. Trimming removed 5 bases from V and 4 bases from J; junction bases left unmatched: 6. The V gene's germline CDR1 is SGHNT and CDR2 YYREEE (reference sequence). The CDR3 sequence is CASRHTGAGANVLTF. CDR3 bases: TGTGCCAGCAGGCATACAGGGGCCGGGGCCAACGTCCTGACTTTC.

CDR3 sequence: CASSPYRGLNTEAFF. CDR3 bases: TGTGCCAGCAGCCCTTACAGGGGCCTGAACACTGAAGCTTTCTTT. The chain recombines TRBV7-9 with TRBJ1-1; 7 bases align to TRBD1. The CDR3 contains 15 residues. V was clipped by 5 bases and J by 0 bases; unmatched bases: 6. CDR1 is SEHNR and CDR2 is FQNEAQ in the germline V gene (reference sequence).

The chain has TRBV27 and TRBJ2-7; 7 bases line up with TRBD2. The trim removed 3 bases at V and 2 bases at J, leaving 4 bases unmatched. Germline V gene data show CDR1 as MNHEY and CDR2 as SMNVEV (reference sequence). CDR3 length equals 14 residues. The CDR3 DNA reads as TGTGCCAGCAGTTTGTGGGCGGGAGCCTACGAGCAGTACTTC. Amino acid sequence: CASSLWAGAYEQYF.

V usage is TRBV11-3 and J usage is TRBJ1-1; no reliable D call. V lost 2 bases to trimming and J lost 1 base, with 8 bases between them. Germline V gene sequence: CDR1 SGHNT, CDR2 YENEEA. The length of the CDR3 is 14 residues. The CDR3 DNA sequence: TGTGCCAGCAGCTTAAGGGTGACGAACACTGAAGCTTTCTTT. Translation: CASSLRVTNTEAFF.

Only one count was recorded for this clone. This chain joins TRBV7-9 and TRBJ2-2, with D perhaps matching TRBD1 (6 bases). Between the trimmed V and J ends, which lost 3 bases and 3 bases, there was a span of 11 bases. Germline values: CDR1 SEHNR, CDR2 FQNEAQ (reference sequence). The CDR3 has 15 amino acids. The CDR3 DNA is TGTGCCAGCAGCTTGGGACAAGGCGACACCGGGGAGCTGTTTTTT. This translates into CASSLGQGDTGELFF.

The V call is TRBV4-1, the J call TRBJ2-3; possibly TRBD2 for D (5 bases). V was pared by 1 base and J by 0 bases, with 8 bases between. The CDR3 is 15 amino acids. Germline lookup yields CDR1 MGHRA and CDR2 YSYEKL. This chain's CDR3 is CASSQVASSTDTQYF. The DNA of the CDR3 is TGCGCCAGCAGCCAAGTGGCTAGCAGCACAGATACGCAGTATTTT.

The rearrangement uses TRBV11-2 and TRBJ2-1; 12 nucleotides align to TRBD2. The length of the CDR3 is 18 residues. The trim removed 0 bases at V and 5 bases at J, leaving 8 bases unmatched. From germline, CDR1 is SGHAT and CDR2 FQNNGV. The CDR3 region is CASSLDSSGRAYNNEQFF. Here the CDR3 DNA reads TGTGCCAGCAGCTTAGATTCTAGCGGGAGGGCGTATAACAATGAGCAGTTCTTC.

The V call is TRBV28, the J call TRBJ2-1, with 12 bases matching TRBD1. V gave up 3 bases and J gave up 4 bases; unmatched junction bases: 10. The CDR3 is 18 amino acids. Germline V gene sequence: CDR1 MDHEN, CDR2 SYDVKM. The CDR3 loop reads CASSFPGTGGFHYNEQFF. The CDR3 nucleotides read TGTGCCAGCAGTTTCCCCGGGACAGGGGGCTTTCATTACAATGAGCAGTTCTTC.

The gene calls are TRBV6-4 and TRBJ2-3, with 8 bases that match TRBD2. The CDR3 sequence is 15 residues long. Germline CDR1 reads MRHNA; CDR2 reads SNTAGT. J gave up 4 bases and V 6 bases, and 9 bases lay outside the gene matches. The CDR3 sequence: CASSDSGVGPDTQYF. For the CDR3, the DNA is TGTGCCAGCAGCGATAGCGGGGTGGGCCCAGATACGCAGTATTTT.

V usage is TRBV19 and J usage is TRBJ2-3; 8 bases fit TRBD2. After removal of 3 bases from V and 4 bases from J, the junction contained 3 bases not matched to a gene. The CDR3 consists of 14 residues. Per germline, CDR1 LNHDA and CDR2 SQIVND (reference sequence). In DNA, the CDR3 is TGTGCCAGTAGTATTGGACTAGCAGCAGATACGCAGTATTTT. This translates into CASSIGLAADTQYF.

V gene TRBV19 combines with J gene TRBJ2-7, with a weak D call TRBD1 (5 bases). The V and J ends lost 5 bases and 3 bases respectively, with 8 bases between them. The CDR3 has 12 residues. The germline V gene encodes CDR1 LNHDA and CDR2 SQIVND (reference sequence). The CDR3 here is CASSPTGYEQYF. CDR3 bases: TGTGCCAGTAGTCCCACAGGCTACGAGCAGTACTTC.

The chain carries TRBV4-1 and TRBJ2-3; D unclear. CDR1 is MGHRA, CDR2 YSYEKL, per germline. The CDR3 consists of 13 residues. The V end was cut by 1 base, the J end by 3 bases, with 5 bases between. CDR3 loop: CASSQVLTDTQYF. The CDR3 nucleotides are TGCGCCAGCAGCCAAGTCCTAACAGATACGCAGTATTTT.

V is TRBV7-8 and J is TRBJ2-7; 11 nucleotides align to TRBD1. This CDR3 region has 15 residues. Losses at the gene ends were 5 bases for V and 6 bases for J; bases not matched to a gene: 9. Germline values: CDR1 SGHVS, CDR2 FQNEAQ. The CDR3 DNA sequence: TGTGCCAGCAGCCGCCAAGGACAGGGGGCGGGCGAGCAGTACTTC. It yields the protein CASSRQGQGAGEQYF.

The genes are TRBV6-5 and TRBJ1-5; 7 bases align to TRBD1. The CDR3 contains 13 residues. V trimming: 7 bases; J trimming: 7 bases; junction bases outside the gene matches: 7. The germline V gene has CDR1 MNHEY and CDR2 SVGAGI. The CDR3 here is CASKGRGGQPQHF. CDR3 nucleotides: TGTGCCAGCAAGGGCAGGGGGGGCCAGCCCCAGCATTTT.

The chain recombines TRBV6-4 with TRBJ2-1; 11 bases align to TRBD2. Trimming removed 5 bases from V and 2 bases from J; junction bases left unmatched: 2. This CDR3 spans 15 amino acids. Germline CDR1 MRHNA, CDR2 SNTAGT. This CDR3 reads CASSPTSGTYNEQFF. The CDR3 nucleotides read TGTGCCAGCAGTCCGACTAGCGGGACCTACAATGAGCAGTTCTTC.

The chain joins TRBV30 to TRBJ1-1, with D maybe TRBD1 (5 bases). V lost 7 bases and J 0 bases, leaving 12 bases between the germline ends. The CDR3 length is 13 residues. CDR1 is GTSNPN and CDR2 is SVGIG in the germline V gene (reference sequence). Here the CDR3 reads CAFRDGLNTEAFF. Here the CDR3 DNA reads TGTGCCTTTAGGGACGGACTGAACACTGAAGCTTTCTTT. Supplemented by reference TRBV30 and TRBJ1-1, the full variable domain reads SQTIHQWPATLVQPVGSPLSLECTVEGTSNPNLYWYRQAAGRGLQLLFYSVGIGQISSEVPQNLSASRPQDRQFILSSKKLLLSDSGFYLCAFRDGLNTEAFFGQGTRLTVV.